The 8 T cell receptor beta chains below all came from one sample that was sequenced in a study of immune cell composition in non-small cell lung cancer. Some clones are missing from TCRdb's copy, which holds only in-frame ones; the method was immunoSEQ multiplex PCR. The table has fewer than 8,000 clones, roughly four fifths seen once. The normal lung sample lay at least 3 cm, and maximally far, from the tumour. The specimen sequenced was non-adjacent lung tissue. All receptors derive from a human donor with non-small cell lung cancer.

The chain employs TRBV6-5 and TRBJ1-1, with D perhaps TRBD1 (6 bases). Germline values: CDR1 MNHEY, CDR2 SVGAGI. This CDR3 region has 11 residues. V dropped 5 bases and J dropped 8 bases, with 9 bases sitting between them. CDR3 residues: CASSRDREAFF. DNA for the CDR3: TGTGCCAGCAGTAGAGACAGGGAAGCTTTCTTT.

The genes are TRBV6-5 and TRBJ2-1; no firm D call. Trimming cost V 2 bases and J 7 bases, with 15 bases left between them. Germline assignment: CDR1 MNHEY and CDR2 SVGAGI. The CDR3 spans 15 residues. The DNA for the CDR3 is TGTGCCAGCAGTTACCCCCCGACTGGGTCAAATGAGCAGTTCTTC. Amino acid sequence: CASSYPPTGSNEQFF.

This clone is classed as medium-sized (0.01 to 0.1%). The CDR3 nucleotides read TGTGCCAGCAGCTTGGGGACTAGGGGGGCTTCACCCCTCCACTTT. Translating it yields CASSLGTRGASPLHF. The V call is TRBV5-6, the J call TRBJ1-6; maybe TRBD1 (6 bases). Germline V gene data show CDR1 as SGHDT and CDR2 as YYEEEE. The CDR3 has 15 residues. Trimming removed 0 bases at V and 9 bases at J, with 13 bases between.

The chain carries TRBV7-2 and TRBJ1-2; 9 bases map to TRBD1. V was pared by 1 base and J by 4 bases, with 4 bases of the junction left unmatched. The CDR3 is 15 amino acids. The V gene's germline CDR1 is SGHTA and CDR2 FQGNSA. The chain's CDR3 is CASSLGDRGSYGYTF. The CDR3 coding sequence is TGTGCCAGCAGCTTAGGTGACAGGGGGAGCTATGGCTACACCTTC.

The V gene is TRBV9, the J gene TRBJ1-3; perhaps TRBD1 as D (6 bases). Trimming removed 4 bases at V and 2 bases at J, with 13 bases between. Germline V gene lookup returns CDR1 SGDLS and CDR2 YYNGEE. The CDR3 has 15 amino acids. The CDR3 coding sequence is TGTGCCAGCAGCCCCTCAGGGGCGCCTGGAAACACCATATATTTT. As protein: CASSPSGAPGNTIYF.

The J gene is TRBJ1-4, the V gene TRBV27; no firm D call. There are 13 residues in the CDR3. Germline V gene lookup returns CDR1 MNHEY and CDR2 SMNVEV (reference sequence). Trimming took off 4 bases at V and 8 bases at J, with 11 bases between the two ends. The DNA for the CDR3 is TGTGCCAGCAGTTCGACCAGAGGGGAAAAACTGTTTTTT. Translation: CASSSTRGEKLFF. The whole variable domain, filled in from reference TRBV27 and TRBJ1-4, reads EAQVTQNPRYLITVTGKKLTVTCSQNMNHEYMSWYRQDPGLGLRQIYYSMNVEVTDKGDVPEGYKVSRKEKRNFPLILESPSPNQTSLYFCASSSTRGEKLFFGSGTQLSVL.

This chain joins TRBV5-4 and TRBJ2-6, with D possibly being TRBD1 (6 bases). CDR3 length: 17 residues. The germline V and J ends were trimmed by 0 bases and 0 bases, with 10 bases remaining between them. Germline lookup yields CDR1 SGHNT and CDR2 YYREEE (reference sequence). The CDR3 DNA reads TGTGCCAGCAGCTTGGTGGTACAGGGCTCTGGGGCCAACGTCCTGACTTTC. Amino acid sequence: CASSLVVQGSGANVLTF.

The rearrangement joins TRBV28 to TRBJ2-6; possible D gene TRBD2, 6 bases. The CDR3 has 17 amino acids. In germline, CDR1 is MDHEN, CDR2 SYDVKM. V lost 6 bases and J lost 0, with 15 bases in between. This CDR3 is CASRAWGGYSGANVLTF. CDR3 coding DNA: TGTGCCAGCAGGGCTTGGGGAGGTTACTCTGGGGCCAACGTCCTGACTTTC.